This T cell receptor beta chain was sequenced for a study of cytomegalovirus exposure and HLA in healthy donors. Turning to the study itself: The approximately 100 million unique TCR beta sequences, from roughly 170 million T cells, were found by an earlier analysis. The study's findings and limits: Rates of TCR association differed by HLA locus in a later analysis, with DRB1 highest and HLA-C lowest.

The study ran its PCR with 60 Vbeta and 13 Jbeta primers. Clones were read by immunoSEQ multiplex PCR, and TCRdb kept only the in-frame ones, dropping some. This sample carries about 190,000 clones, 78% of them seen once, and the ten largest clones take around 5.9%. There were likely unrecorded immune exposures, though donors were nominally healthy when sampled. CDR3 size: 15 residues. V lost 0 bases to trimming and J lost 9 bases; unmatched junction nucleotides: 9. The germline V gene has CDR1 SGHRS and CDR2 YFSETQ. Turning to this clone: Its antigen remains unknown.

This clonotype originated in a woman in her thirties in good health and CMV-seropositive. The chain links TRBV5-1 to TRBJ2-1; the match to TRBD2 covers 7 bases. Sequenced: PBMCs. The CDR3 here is CASSLESGEDGEQFF. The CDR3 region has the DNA TGCGCCAGCAGCTTGGAGAGCGGGGAGGATGGTGAGCAGTTCTTC.